This T cell receptor (beta chain) was found in a study of T and B cells in COVID-19 patients. TRB was amplified from about 260-540 ng of blood genomic DNA. BIOMED2 TRB-A/B primer pools were used in multiplex TRB PCR. TCRdb ran MiXCR on the multiplex PCR reads and lists one entry per CDR3 protein. The data hold about 22,000 distinct CDR3 sequences, with under 30% observed a single time. The sequencing input was blood. This sequence was found in a human donor who had recovered from COVID-19.

This chain's CDR3 is CSVEEGRAGAYNEQFF. The CDR3, as DNA: TGCAGCGTTGAAGAGGGTCGGGCAGGGGCTTACAATGAGCAGTTCTTC. V is TRBV29-1 and J is TRBJ2-1; possibly TRBD1 for D (6 bases). The CDR3 has 16 residues. V was clipped by 0 bases and J by 4 bases, with 16 bases between them. CDR1 SQVTM and CDR2 ANQGSEA come from the germline V gene.